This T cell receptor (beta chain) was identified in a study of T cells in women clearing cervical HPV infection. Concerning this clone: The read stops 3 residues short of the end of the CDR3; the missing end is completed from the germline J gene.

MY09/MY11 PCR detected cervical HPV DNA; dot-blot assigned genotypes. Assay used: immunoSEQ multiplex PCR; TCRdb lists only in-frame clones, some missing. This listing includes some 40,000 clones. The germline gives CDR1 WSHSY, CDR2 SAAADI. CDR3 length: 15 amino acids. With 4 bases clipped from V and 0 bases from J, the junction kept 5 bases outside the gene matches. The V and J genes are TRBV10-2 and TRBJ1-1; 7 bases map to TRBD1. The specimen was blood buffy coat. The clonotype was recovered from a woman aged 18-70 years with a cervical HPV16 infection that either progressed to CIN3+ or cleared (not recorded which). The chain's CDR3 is CASSVGQELNTEAFF. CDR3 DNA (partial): TGCGCCAGCAGTGTAGGACAGGAGTTGAACACTGAA.